This entry lists 8 T cell receptor beta chains sequenced from one sample in a study of response to subunit inactivated influenza vaccine (dated by TCRdb to the late 2010s). The library came from RT-PCR. The reads were generated on an Illumina HiSeq 2500. The public reads were reprocessed in TCRdb via fastp at Q25 and MiXCR, keeping in-frame beta chains. Every distinct CDR3 protein forms one entry, paired with its most common genes and DNA. The sample table lists around 520,000 distinct CDR3 sequences, approximately 12% of them with a count of one. The ten top clones hold 10% of the sample. Material: PBMCs from blood, obtained on the day of vaccination. These TCRs come from a man aged 45 to 65 who received an inactivated influenza vaccine. Donor details come from another sample of the same person, matched by shared clones.

The CDR3 DNA is TGTGCCAGCAAAGTCCAGGGCGGCATTGGCAATCAGCCCCAGCATTTT. Encoded protein: CASKVQGGIGNQPQHF. The chain couples TRBV6-1 to TRBJ1-5; perhaps TRBD1 as D (5 bases). Germline CDR1 is MNHNS and CDR2 is SASEGT. The CDR3 is 16 residues long. Trimming pared 7 bases from V and 2 bases from J, leaving 18 bases between.

As for this clonotype: Relative to the germline gene, one junction end is altered; a read error may explain this. V usage is TRBV13 and J usage is TRBJ1-2; D possibly corresponds to TRBD1 (5 bases). The germline CDR1 and CDR2 sequences are PRHDT and FYEKMQ (reference sequence). CDR3 length equals 19 residues. Here the CDR3 reads CASGIGRDLNTPNYGYTPF. CDR3 nucleotides: TGTGCCAGCGGCATAGGCCGGGACCTCAACACACCTAACTATGGCTACACCCCCTTC.

The rearrangement uses TRBV18 and TRBJ2-4, with D possibly being TRBD2 (6 bases). Germline CDR1 reads KGHSH; CDR2 reads LQKENI. V lost 0 bases, J lost 10 bases, and 13 bases lay in between. This CDR3 has 14 amino acids. Written as DNA, the CDR3 is TGTGCCAGCTCACCACCGTGGGACGGGAGTATTCAGTACTTC. Translation: CASSPPWDGSIQYF.

This clonotype was seen more than once but under ten times. The chain links TRBV6-4 to TRBJ1-1, with TRBD1 matching over 8 bases. V was clipped by 5 bases and J by 5 bases; unmatched bases: 10. There are 15 residues in the CDR3. Germline assignment: CDR1 MRHNA and CDR2 SNTAGT. The CDR3 loop is CASSRTGSGWTEAFF. The CDR3 DNA is TGTGCCAGCAGTAGGACAGGGAGCGGTTGGACTGAAGCTTTCTTT.

This chain links TRBV2 with TRBJ2-5; unclear D gene. Germline-derived CDR1 and CDR2 are SNHLY and FYNNEI. The CDR3 loop spans 12 amino acids. With 4 bases removed from V and 5 bases from J, the gap between germline ends came to 8 bases. The CDR3 is CASSGSRETQYF. The DNA of the CDR3 is TGTGCCAGCAGTGGGAGCAGGGAGACCCAGTACTTC.

The V gene is TRBV6-5, the J gene TRBJ2-7; 7 bases fit TRBD2. The germline gives CDR1 MNHEY, CDR2 SVGAGI. V trimming: 0 bases; J trimming: 9 bases; junction bases outside the gene matches: 5. The CDR3 contains 13 residues. This CDR3 is CASSYSGGSPQYF. CDR3 in DNA: TGTGCCAGCAGTTACTCGGGGGGGAGCCCGCAGTACTTC.

This clonotype was observed at least ten times. The chain combines TRBV20-1 with TRBJ2-3; no clear D. CDR3 length equals 11 residues. V lost 6 bases and J lost 0, with 4 bases in between. In germline, CDR1 is DFQATT, CDR2 SNEGSKA (reference sequence). Here the CDR3 reads CSAGSTDTQYF. DNA for the CDR3: TGCAGTGCGGGGAGCACAGATACGCAGTATTTT.

V gene TRBV7-2 combines with J gene TRBJ2-3; 13 nucleotides match TRBD2. The germline V gene encodes CDR1 SGHTA and CDR2 FQGNSA. The V gene end was trimmed by 5 bases and the J gene end by 5 bases; junction bases not matched to a gene: 7. This CDR3 spans 16 amino acids. The CDR3 loop reads CASSVGLAGVGDTQYF. The CDR3 coding sequence is TGTGCCAGCAGCGTTGGACTAGCGGGAGTTGGAGATACGCAGTATTTT.